The entry that follows covers one T cell receptor (beta chain) sequence. The target antigen is unknown. With V trimmed by 2 bases and J by 10 bases, 10 bases remained unmatched. The CDR3 spans 13 residues. Germline V gene lookup returns CDR1 SQVTM and CDR2 ANQGSEA. The PCR contained 60 Vbeta and 13 Jbeta primers. Clones were sequenced by immunoSEQ multiplex PCR, and TCRdb holds only the in-frame ones, with some missing. This sample has under 200,000 clones, with less than 90% found just once. This sample was taken from a study of cytomegalovirus exposure and HLA in healthy donors. Regarding the study as a whole: Highest at DRB1 and lowest at HLA-C, TCR association rates differed among HLA loci in a later analysis. A later analysis linked 15,000 to 20,000 TCR beta sequences to HLA alleles at 0.05 false discovery rate. Cytomegalovirus-associated TCR beta chains were listed, numbering 150 to 200.

The specimen sequenced was PBMCs. The rearrangement links TRBV29-1 to TRBJ1-2; TRBD1 matches 7 bases. The sequence derives from a woman aged 45-59 years in good health and CMV-seropositive. The DNA of the CDR3 is TGCAGCGTTGAACAGACAGGGAGCGGAGACTACACCTTC. Protein: CSVEQTGSGDYTF. Full variable domain (remainder filled in from reference TRBV29-1 and TRBJ1-2): SAVISQKPSRDICQRGTSLTIQCQVDSQVTMMFWYRQQPGQSLTLIATANQGSEATYESGFVIDKFPISRPNLTFSTLTVSNMSPEDSSIYLCSVEQTGSGDYTFGSGTRLTVV.